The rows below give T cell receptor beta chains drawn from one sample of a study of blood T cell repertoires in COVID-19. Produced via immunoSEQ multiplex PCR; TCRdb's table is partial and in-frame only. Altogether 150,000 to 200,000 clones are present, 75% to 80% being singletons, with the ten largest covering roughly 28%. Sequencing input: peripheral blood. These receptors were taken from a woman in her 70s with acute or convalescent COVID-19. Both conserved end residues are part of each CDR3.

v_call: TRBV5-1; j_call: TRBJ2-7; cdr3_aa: CASSLGPVDRDTPYEQYF
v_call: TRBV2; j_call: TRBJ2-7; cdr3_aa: CASSVAGGGSYEQYF
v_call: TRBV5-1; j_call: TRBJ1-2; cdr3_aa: CASSSGHLSYGYTF
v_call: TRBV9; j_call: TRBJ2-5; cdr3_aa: CASSVASQETQYF
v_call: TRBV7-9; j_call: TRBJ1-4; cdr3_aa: CASSPSQGAGEKLFF
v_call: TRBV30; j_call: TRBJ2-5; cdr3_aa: CAWSTGRAGSSSETQYF
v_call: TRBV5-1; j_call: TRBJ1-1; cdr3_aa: CASSLVAAGQGANTEAFF
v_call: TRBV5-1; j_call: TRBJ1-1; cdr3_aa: CASSLDGNRLQAFF
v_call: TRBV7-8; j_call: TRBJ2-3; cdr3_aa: CASSLLHAGGPADTQYF
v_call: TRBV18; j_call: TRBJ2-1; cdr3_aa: CASSPTGKSSYNEQFF
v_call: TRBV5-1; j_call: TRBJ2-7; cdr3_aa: CASSLAAGGFYEQYF
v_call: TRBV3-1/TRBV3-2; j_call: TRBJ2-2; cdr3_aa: CASSQLTGELFF